The 16 T cell receptor beta chains listed next were all sequenced from one sample in a study of regulatory T cells. The PCR used 52 TRBV and 13 TRBJ primers. The assay was immunoSEQ multiplex PCR, and TCRdb's table has in-frame clones only and misses some. This table has just over 20,000 clones, approximately 93% appearing once. Input material: CD8+ T cells sorted from blood. Receptors were obtained from a child aged 2-15 years with CD3G deficiency.

The V gene is TRBV7-9, the J gene TRBJ2-5; weak D call: TRBD2 (5 bases). The DNA end is a closer match to TRBJ2-7, so the J assignment may be wrong. Germline-derived CDR1 and CDR2 are SEHNR and FQNEAQ (reference sequence). This CDR3 is 11 amino acids long. The CDR3 nucleotides are TGTGCCAGCGGACTCTTGGGCGAGCAGTACTTC. It yields the protein CASGLLGEQYF.

This clone was seen a single time. This chain uses TRBV7-3 with TRBJ2-7; 7 bases align to TRBD1. The CDR3 covers 13 residues. The germline V gene encodes CDR1 SGHTA and CDR2 FQGTGA. The V segment lost 2 bases and the J segment 2 bases; nucleotides outside the gene matches: 0. The CDR3 DNA reads TGTGCCAGCAGCTTACAGGGGGCCTACGAGCAGTACTTC. It encodes CASSLQGAYEQYF.

This clone appeared a single time. The gene calls are TRBV11-2 and TRBJ2-5; 11 bases are shared with TRBD1. V was clipped by 3 bases and J by 5 bases; unmatched bases: 5. The CDR3 consists of 15 residues. Germline V gene lookup returns CDR1 SGHAT and CDR2 FQNNGV. The CDR3, as DNA: TGTGCCAGCAGCTTGGGACAGGGGGTCGATGAGACCCAGTACTTC. It encodes CASSLGQGVDETQYF.

The chain recombines TRBV11-2 with TRBJ2-7; 10 bases match TRBD2. This CDR3 region has 15 residues. J was trimmed by 2 bases and V by 5 bases; bases with no gene match: 6. The germline V gene has CDR1 SGHAT and CDR2 FQNNGV. The CDR3 coding sequence is TGTGCCAGCAGCCAGGGACTAGCGCCCACCTACGAGCAGTACTTC. Residues: CASSQGLAPTYEQYF.

In this sample, this clone turned up once. The chain uses TRBV30 and TRBJ2-7, with D possibly TRBD1 on 5 matching bases. V gave up 3 bases and J gave up 1 base, with 10 bases separating them. The CDR3 sequence is 13 residues long. CDR1 is GTSNPN and CDR2 is SVGIG in the germline V gene (reference sequence). Here the CDR3 DNA reads TGTGCCTGGAGAAGGAAGGGGTCCTACGAGCAGTACTTC. Its protein is CAWRRKGSYEQYF.

The rearrangement links TRBV28 to TRBJ2-5; D remains ambiguous. V lost 2 bases and J lost 3, with 7 bases in between. The CDR3 has 13 amino acids. In germline, CDR1 is MDHEN, CDR2 SYDVKM. Here the CDR3 DNA reads TGTGCCAGCAGTTTACGGTACGAAGAGACCCAGTACTTC. Residues: CASSLRYEETQYF.

The sample holds a few counts of this clone. This chain uses TRBV13 with TRBJ2-1; no firm D call. CDR1 is PRHDT and CDR2 is FYEKMQ in the germline V gene (reference sequence). The germline V and J ends were trimmed by 0 bases and 10 bases, with 10 bases remaining between them. The CDR3 loop spans 13 amino acids. The CDR3 bases are TGTGCCAGCAGCTTAGGAGCCGCGGCGGAGCAGTTCTTC. It specifies CASSLGAAAEQFF.

The chain joins TRBV6-1 to TRBJ2-3, with 9 positions matching TRBD2. The junction had 7 bases not matched to a gene; V was cut back by 2 bases and J by 1 base. This CDR3 spans 17 amino acids. Germline loops: CDR1 MNHNS, CDR2 SASEGT. CDR3 region: CASSEYGGLAGTDTQYF. Written as DNA, the CDR3 is TGTGCCAGCAGTGAATATGGGGGACTAGCCGGCACAGATACGCAGTATTTT.

DNA for the CDR3: TGTGCCAGCAGTTTAGGTCAGGGGTACGAGCAGTACTTC. Amino acid sequence: CASSLGQGYEQYF. The rearrangement uses TRBV28 and TRBJ2-7; tentative D call: TRBD1 (6 bases). Germline V gives CDR1 MDHEN, CDR2 SYDVKM. The CDR3 loop spans 13 amino acids. The V and J ends lost 2 bases and 4 bases respectively, with 9 bases between them. Full variable domain (remainder filled in from reference TRBV28 and TRBJ2-7): DVKVTQSSRYLVKRTGEKVFLECVQDMDHENMFWYRQDPGLGLRLIYFSYDVKMKEKGDIPEGYSVSREKKERFSLILESASTNQTSMYLCASSLGQGYEQYFGPGTRLTVT.

The rearrangement links TRBV27 to TRBJ1-1, with a tentative D call TRBD1 (5 bases). The CDR3 is 13 residues long. CDR1 is MNHEY and CDR2 is SMNVEV in the germline V gene (reference sequence). V was pared by 5 bases and J by 1 base, with 8 bases between. This CDR3 reads CASSITGNTEAFF. DNA for the CDR3: TGTGCCAGCAGTATTACAGGGAACACTGAAGCTTTCTTT.

The gene calls are TRBV5-1 and TRBJ2-7; tentatively, D is TRBD2 (7 bases). Trimming took 0 bases from V and 5 from J, leaving 15 bases between them. The length of the CDR3 is 15 residues. The germline V gene encodes CDR1 SGHRS and CDR2 YFSETQ. The CDR3 nucleotides are TGCGCCAGCAGCTTGGGGCTAGCGGAGGGGGACGAGCAGTACTTC. The encoded protein is CASSLGLAEGDEQYF.

The chain combines TRBV29-1 with TRBJ2-4, with D tentatively TRBD1 (6 bases). The CDR3 is made up of 16 amino acids. The germline V and J ends were trimmed by 5 bases and 4 bases, with 21 bases remaining between them. CDR1 SQVTM and CDR2 ANQGSEA come from the germline V gene. The CDR3 region is CSVPLWGQGKKNIQYF. Here the CDR3 DNA reads TGCAGCGTTCCCCTGTGGGGCCAGGGGAAGAAAAACATTCAGTACTTC.

V gene TRBV19 combines with J gene TRBJ2-1; TRBD2 matches at 7 bases. The CDR3 has 16 residues. Germline lookup yields CDR1 LNHDA and CDR2 SQIVND (reference sequence). V lost 0 bases, J lost 7 bases, and 9 bases stayed unmatched. The CDR3 DNA reads as TGTGCCAGTAGTATAGACGGGAGGAACCCATGGAATGAGCAGTTCTTC. It encodes CASSIDGRNPWNEQFF.

The chain carries TRBV28 and TRBJ2-7, with 7 bases lining up with TRBD2. This CDR3 comprises 14 residues. V lost 2 bases and J lost 2; bases outside the gene matches: 3. Germline assignment: CDR1 MDHEN and CDR2 SYDVKM. In DNA, the CDR3 is TGTGCCAGCAGTTTAGCGGGAGAGACCTACGAGCAGTACTTC. As protein: CASSLAGETYEQYF.

V is TRBV7-9 and J is TRBJ2-5; D is uncertain. The V gene lost 0 bases and the J gene lost 7 bases, with 12 bases spanning the gap. Germline V CDR1 and CDR2: SEHNR, FQNEAQ (reference sequence). This CDR3 has 14 residues. The CDR3 region has the DNA TGTGCCAGCAGCTTAGCCCCCGACCCGGGGACCCAGTACTTC. Translation gives CASSLAPDPGTQYF.

This chain connects TRBV11-2 to TRBJ1-1, with unresolved D. Trimming stripped 3 bases from V and 3 bases from J, with 8 bases between. The CDR3 runs 13 residues. CDR1 is SGHAT, CDR2 FQNNGV, per germline. The chain's CDR3 is CASSLGLHTEAFF. The CDR3 coding sequence is TGTGCCAGCAGCTTGGGGTTACACACTGAAGCTTTCTTT.